The 5 T cell receptor beta chains listed next were all sequenced from one sample in a study of human CD8 memory T cell subsets (TCRdb year 2020). Sequenced using a NextSeq 550. A Human TCR Profiling Kit was used to prepare UMI-labeled 5' RACE TCRbeta libraries. After reprocessing by TCRdb, each CDR3 protein sequence is one entry, and no DNA is given. The table held for this sample gives thousands of distinct CDR3 sequences. The ten biggest clones cover around a fifth of the sample. Early differentiated memory cells that were CCR7+ PD-1+ TIGIT+ and showed dysfunctional, exhausted-like traits were classified as progenitor exhausted-like memory CD8+ T cells (TPEX). The sequencing sample was made of CD8+ T cells from PBMCs. These receptors came from a human donor in good health.

This chain links TRBV7-8 with TRBJ1-2. Germline V lookup: CDR1 SGHVS, CDR2 FQNEAQ. The CDR3 runs to 17 residues. The chain's CDR3 is CASSLMTLGPDQNGYTF.

This clonotype shows up as medium-sized by frequency. The chain has TRBV7-6 and TRBJ2-2; TCRdb outputs TRBD2, but without DNA this stays unchecked. This CDR3 comprises 19 residues. Germline CDR1 is SGHVS and CDR2 is FNYEAQ. CDR3: CASSLPHTGGGLGTGELFF.

The genes are TRBV6-5 and TRBJ2-7; absent DNA, TCRdb's TRBD1 call cannot be checked. Germline V gene sequence: CDR1 MNHEY, CDR2 SVGAGI. The CDR3 has 15 residues. The CDR3 here is CASAPGTHSSYEQYF.

V gene TRBV6-2 or TRBV6-3 combines with J gene TRBJ1-2; TCRdb returns TRBD1, unconfirmable since there is no DNA. Germline-derived CDR1 and CDR2 are MNHEY and SVGEGT. The CDR3 runs to 18 residues. CDR3 loop: CASSYTWDRGVTDYGYTF.

The V call is TRBV7-8, the J call TRBJ2-1; the TRBD2 assignment by TCRdb is unverifiable without DNA. This CDR3 has 13 residues. The germline CDR1 and CDR2 sequences are SGHVS and FQNEAQ. The CDR3 loop is CASSPRGLNEQFF.